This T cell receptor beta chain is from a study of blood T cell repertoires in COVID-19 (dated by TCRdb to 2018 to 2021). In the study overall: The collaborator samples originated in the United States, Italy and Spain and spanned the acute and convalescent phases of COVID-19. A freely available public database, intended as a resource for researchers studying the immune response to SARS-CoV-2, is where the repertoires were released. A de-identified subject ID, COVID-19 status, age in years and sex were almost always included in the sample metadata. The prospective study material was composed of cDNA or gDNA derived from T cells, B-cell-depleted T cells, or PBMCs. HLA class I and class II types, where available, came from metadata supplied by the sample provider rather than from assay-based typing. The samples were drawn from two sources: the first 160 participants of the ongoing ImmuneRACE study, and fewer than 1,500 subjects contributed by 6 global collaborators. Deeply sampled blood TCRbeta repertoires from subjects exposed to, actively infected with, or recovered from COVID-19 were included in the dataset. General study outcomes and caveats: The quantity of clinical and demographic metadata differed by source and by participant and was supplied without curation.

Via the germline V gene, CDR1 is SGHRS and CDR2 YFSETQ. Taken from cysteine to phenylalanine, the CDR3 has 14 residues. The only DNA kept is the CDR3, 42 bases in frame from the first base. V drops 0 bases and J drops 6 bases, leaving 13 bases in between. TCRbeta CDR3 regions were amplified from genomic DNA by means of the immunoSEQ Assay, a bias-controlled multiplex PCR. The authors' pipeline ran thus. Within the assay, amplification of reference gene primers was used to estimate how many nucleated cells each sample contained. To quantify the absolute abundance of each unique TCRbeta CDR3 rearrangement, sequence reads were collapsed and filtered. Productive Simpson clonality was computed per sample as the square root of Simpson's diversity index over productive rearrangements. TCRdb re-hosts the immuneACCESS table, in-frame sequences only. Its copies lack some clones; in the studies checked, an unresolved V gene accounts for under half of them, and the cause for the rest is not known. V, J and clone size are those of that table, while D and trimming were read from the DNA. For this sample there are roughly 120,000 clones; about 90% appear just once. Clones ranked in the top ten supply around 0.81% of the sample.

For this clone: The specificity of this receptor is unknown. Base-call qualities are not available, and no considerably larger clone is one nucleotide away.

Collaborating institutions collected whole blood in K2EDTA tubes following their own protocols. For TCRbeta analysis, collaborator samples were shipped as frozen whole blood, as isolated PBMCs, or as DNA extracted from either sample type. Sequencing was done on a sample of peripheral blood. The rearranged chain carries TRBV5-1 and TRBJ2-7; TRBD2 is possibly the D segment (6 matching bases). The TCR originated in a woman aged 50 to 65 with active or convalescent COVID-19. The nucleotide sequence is TGCGCCAGCAGCTTGGTAGGAGGGCAGGCCGAGCAGTACTTC. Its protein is CASSLVGGQAEQYF.